The 27 T cell receptor beta chains below were found in one sample sequenced in a study of T-cell memory formation after mild COVID-19. TCRdb used MiXCR to reprocess the 5' RACE reads, holding one entry per CDR3 protein. The sample includes around 400,000 distinct CDR3 sequences, roughly 26% of them seen just once. Sequenced: PBMCs or a T cell subset sorted from them (not recorded which). The receptors derive from an adult woman who had mild COVID-19 (a few samples of this study predate the infection). Cell type and time point are not known.

There are a few counts of this clonotype. This sequence joins TRBV9 and TRBJ2-7; the D gene could be TRBD1 or TRBD2 (5 bases each). V was cut by 3 bases and J by 2 bases, with 12 bases left in between. The CDR3 loop spans 14 amino acids. Germline CDR1 is SGDLS and CDR2 is YYNGEE. The CDR3 DNA follows: TGTGCCAGCAGCGGCCGGGACGGACCCTACGAGCAGTACTTC. Translating it yields CASSGRDGPYEQYF.

The V and J genes are TRBV5-1 and TRBJ1-1; 8 bases are shared with TRBD1. The CDR3 has 15 residues. Trimming at V came to 4 bases and at J to 1 base, leaving 6 bases not matched to a gene. Germline V gene data show CDR1 as SGHRS and CDR2 as YFSETQ. CDR3: CASSNHGQGNTEAFF. The CDR3 nucleotides read TGCGCCAGCAGCAACCACGGACAGGGGAACACTGAAGCTTTCTTT.

The genes are TRBV20-1 and TRBJ1-2; 9 nucleotides align to TRBD1. Trimming took 5 bases from V and 7 from J; bases not matched to a gene: 11. Germline V lookup: CDR1 DFQATT, CDR2 SNEGSKA (reference sequence). The CDR3 is 14 residues long. The CDR3 reads CSADRTGATAGYTF. Here the CDR3 DNA reads TGCAGTGCTGACCGGACAGGGGCGACGGCTGGCTACACCTTC.

This clonotype was recorded many times. The gene calls are TRBV2 and TRBJ2-7; no definite D call. The CDR3 consists of 17 residues. The germline V gene encodes CDR1 SNHLY and CDR2 FYNNEI. The V end was cut by 5 bases, the J end by 0 bases, with 20 bases between. For the CDR3, the DNA is TGTGCCAGCAGTCCCCGATTAACGCACCAACCCTCCTACGAGCAGTACTTC. The encoded protein is CASSPRLTHQPSYEQYF.

The J gene is TRBJ1-4, the V gene TRBV5-1, with D possibly being TRBD1 (6 bases). The CDR3 consists of 15 residues. Germline V CDR1 and CDR2: SGHRS, YFSETQ. Trimming left V 4 bases short and J 13 bases short, with 23 bases between. The CDR3 DNA is TGCGCCAGCAGCCAACAGGGTTCAGTGTCCCCGGGACTGTTTTTT. Translated: CASSQQGSVSPGLFF.

A few counts support this clonotype. The chain links TRBV4-3 to TRBJ2-3, with a tentative D call TRBD1 (5 bases). This CDR3 is 15 amino acids long. Germline CDR1 is LGHNA and CDR2 is YSLEER. Trimming removed 0 bases from V and 6 bases from J, with 13 bases in between. CDR3 protein: CASSQDRQGFDTQYF. DNA of the CDR3: TGCGCCAGCAGCCAAGATCGTCAGGGTTTTGATACGCAGTATTTT.

V usage is TRBV20-1 and J usage is TRBJ2-1; TRBD1 is a possible D gene (5 bases). Germline V gives CDR1 DFQATT, CDR2 SNEGSKA (reference sequence). This CDR3 has 17 amino acids. V lost 2 bases to trimming and J lost 2 bases, with 19 bases between them. Here the CDR3 reads CSARQSVGARTYNEQFF. Written as DNA, the CDR3 is TGCAGTGCTAGACAGAGCGTAGGGGCAAGGACCTACAATGAGCAGTTCTTC.

This clonotype turned up a few times. The V gene is TRBV7-3, the J gene TRBJ2-1, with D perhaps given as TRBD1 or TRBD2 (5 bases each). With 2 bases removed from V and 7 bases from J, the gap between germline ends came to 15 bases. The length of the CDR3 is 15 residues. Germline CDR1 SGHTA, CDR2 FQGTGA. CDR3 region: CASSLGTVNGNEQFF. The CDR3 DNA follows: TGTGCCAGCAGCTTAGGGACGGTAAATGGGAATGAGCAGTTCTTC.

The V gene is TRBV12-3 or TRBV12-4, the J gene TRBJ2-1; 8 positions match TRBD2. The CDR3 covers 13 residues. Trimming cost V 8 bases and J 6 bases; bases outside gene matches: 6. In DNA form, the CDR3 reads TGTGCCAGCGGCCAGCGGGAGAGCAATGAGCAGTTCTTC. It is translated as CASGQRESNEQFF.

This clonotype was observed a few times. The CDR3 DNA follows: TGTGCCAGCAGTTTAGGAGGGGCAAACCCCCGTGAGCAGTTCTTC. This sequence encodes CASSLGGANPREQFF. The V gene is TRBV12-3 or TRBV12-4, the J gene TRBJ2-1; TRBD1 or TRBD2 may be the D gene (5 bases each). With 1 base removed from V and 9 bases from J, the gap between germline ends came to 16 bases. CDR3 size: 15 residues.

The J gene is TRBJ1-1, the V gene TRBV6-5; TRBD1 aligns across 8 bases. In germline, CDR1 is MNHEY, CDR2 SVGAGI. The CDR3 runs 15 residues. Trimming removed 2 bases from V and 2 bases from J; junction bases left unmatched: 4. DNA for the CDR3: TGTGCCAGCAGTTACCTGGACAGGGTAAACACTGAAGCTTTCTTT. It specifies CASSYLDRVNTEAFF.

The chain links TRBV7-2 to TRBJ1-2; D uncertain. V was shortened by 3 bases and J by 4 bases, with 9 bases between the two germline ends. Germline CDR1 and CDR2: SGHTA and FQGNSA. The CDR3 is made up of 13 amino acids. CDR3 loop: CASSLRRSYGYTF. CDR3 in DNA: TGTGCCAGCAGCTTGAGACGGTCCTATGGCTACACCTTC. Filled out from reference TRBV7-2 and TRBJ1-2, the complete variable domain reads GAGVSQSPSNKVTEKGKDVELRCDPISGHTALYWYRQSLGQGLEFLIYFQGNSAPDKSGLPSDRFSAERTGGSVSTLTIQRTQQEDSAVYLCASSLRRSYGYTFGSGTRLTVV.

This clonotype has a count of ten or more. The chain couples TRBV12-3 or TRBV12-4 to TRBJ1-1; D call uncertain. V was trimmed by 2 bases and J by 0 bases, leaving 4 bases between them. The CDR3 totals 13 residues. In DNA, the CDR3 is TGTGCCAGCAGTTTAACACTGAACACTGAAGCTTTCTTT. Translating gives CASSLTLNTEAFF.

This clonotype was detected a few times. The V call is TRBV24-1, the J call TRBJ2-1; 7 bases are shared with TRBD2. This CDR3 spans 15 amino acids. Germline CDR1 KGHDR, CDR2 SFDVKD. V was clipped by 6 bases and J by 8 bases; unmatched bases: 12. The CDR3 DNA sequence: TGTGCCACCAGTAAAGGGCTAGCGGTTTTATATGAGCAGTTCTTC. Protein product: CATSKGLAVLYEQFF.

The rearrangement joins TRBV6-2 or TRBV6-3 to TRBJ2-7; 11 positions agree with TRBD2. The CDR3 covers 19 residues. Germline V gene sequence: CDR1 MNHEY, CDR2 SVGEGT. Trimming cost V 4 bases and J 0 bases; bases outside gene matches: 14. The DNA for the CDR3 is TGTGCCAGCAGTTGGGGGACCATCGGGACTAGCGGAAACTCCTACGAGCAGTACTTC. This sequence encodes CASSWGTIGTSGNSYEQYF.

The DNA of the CDR3 is TGTGCCAGCAGTTCCCTCCGGACCGATTCCTTCTACGAGCAGTACTTC. Amino acids: CASSSLRTDSFYEQYF. The chain uses TRBV27 and TRBJ2-7; D is unclear. Germline V gene sequence: CDR1 MNHEY, CDR2 SMNVEV (reference sequence). The CDR3 has 16 residues. Trimming shortened V by 4 bases and J by 3 bases, and 19 bases separated the two germline ends.

This chain connects TRBV5-6 to TRBJ1-1; D remains ambiguous. V lost 3 bases, J lost 1 base, and 10 bases lay in between. CDR3 length: 14 amino acids. Germline CDR1 reads SGHDT; CDR2 reads YYEEEE. CDR3 coding DNA: TGTGCCAGCAGCTACGACACTAGGAACACTGAAGCTTTCTTT. Its protein is CASSYDTRNTEAFF.

Only a few counts were recorded for this clonotype. The chain couples TRBV7-2 to TRBJ1-4; no definite D call. V lost 10 bases, J lost 2 bases, and 11 bases lay in between. The CDR3 loop spans 13 amino acids. The germline gives CDR1 SGHTA, CDR2 FQGNSA. Here the CDR3 reads CATKGVTNEKLFF. The CDR3 DNA sequence: TGTGCCACAAAGGGCGTCACTAATGAAAAACTGTTTTTT.

There are a few counts of this clonotype. The chain is built from TRBV12-3 or TRBV12-4 and TRBJ1-1; a possible D gene is TRBD1 (6 bases). The V end lost 9 bases, the J end lost 0 bases, and 17 bases lay between the germline ends. CDR3 size: 15 residues. The CDR3: CASESGGGMNTEAFF. CDR3 in DNA: TGTGCCAGTGAAAGTGGGGGCGGTATGAACACTGAAGCTTTCTTT.

The CDR3 DNA sequence: TGTGCCAGCAGTCCCTACGGACAGGGAACCTACGAGCAGTACTTC. It yields the protein CASSPYGQGTYEQYF. This sequence joins TRBV27 and TRBJ2-7, with 8 bases that match TRBD1. Losses at the gene ends were 5 bases for V and 2 bases for J; bases not matched to a gene: 8. Per germline, CDR1 MNHEY and CDR2 SMNVEV (reference sequence). CDR3 length: 15 residues.

V is TRBV2 and J is TRBJ2-4; tentatively, D is TRBD1 (6 bases). In germline, CDR1 is SNHLY, CDR2 FYNNEI. V lost 4 bases to trimming and J lost 8 bases, with 12 bases between them. CDR3 size: 13 residues. The CDR3 bases are TGTGCCAGCAGTGCAGGGGTATGGGACATTCAGTACTTC. This codes for CASSAGVWDIQYF.

This clonotype was observed a handful of times. The rearrangement uses TRBV6-6 and TRBJ2-5; D might be TRBD1 (6 bases). The CDR3 has 14 residues. Per germline, CDR1 MNHNY and CDR2 SVGAGI (reference sequence). V lost 2 bases and J 0 bases, leaving 7 bases between the germline ends. The chain's CDR3 is CASSYGGHQETQYF. The CDR3 DNA reads as TGTGCCAGCAGTTACGGGGGCCACCAAGAGACCCAGTACTTC.

The chain recombines TRBV6-6 with TRBJ2-2; D not resolved. V lost 2 bases to trimming and J lost 7 bases, with 17 bases between them. The CDR3 is 16 amino acids. Per the germline V gene, CDR1 is MNHNY and CDR2 is SVGAGI (reference sequence). The CDR3 DNA reads TGTGCCAGCAGTTACCAGCTCCTATCGGACGTCGGGGAGCTGTTTTTT. Its translation is CASSYQLLSDVGELFF.

The V and J genes are TRBV12-3 or TRBV12-4 and TRBJ1-3, with D perhaps TRBD1 (6 bases). CDR3 size: 17 residues. Deletions cut 3 bases from V and 8 bases from J, with 23 bases between. The CDR3 bases are TGTGCCAGCAGTTTCTTTCTGGGAGTTGAGGGGGGGGACACCATATATTTT. Protein: CASSFFLGVEGGDTIYF.

The V and J genes are TRBV5-4 and TRBJ1-1, with D hard to call. The V gene's germline CDR1 is SGHNT and CDR2 YYREEE (reference sequence). V was clipped by 2 bases and J by 0 bases, with 8 bases between them. The CDR3 covers 14 residues. This CDR3 reads CASSFAGMNTEAFF. The CDR3 DNA is TGTGCCAGCAGCTTCGCGGGGATGAACACTGAAGCTTTCTTT.

This clonotype was found a few times. This sequence joins TRBV7-6 and TRBJ2-1; 9 nucleotides line up with TRBD1. After removal of 5 bases from V and 5 bases from J, the junction contained 16 bases not matched to a gene. The germline CDR1 and CDR2 sequences are SGHVS and FNYEAQ. The CDR3 spans 18 residues. CDR3 protein: CASSGGQGIMFPNNEQFF. The DNA of the CDR3 is TGTGCCAGCAGCGGGGGACAGGGCATCATGTTTCCGAACAATGAGCAGTTCTTC.

The chain is built from TRBV9 and TRBJ2-7; no clear D gene. From germline, CDR1 is SGDLS and CDR2 YYNGEE. The length of the CDR3 is 12 residues. Deletions cut 4 bases from V and 4 bases from J, with 9 bases between. The CDR3 is CASSFHDYEQYF. CDR3 in DNA: TGTGCCAGCAGCTTCCATGATTACGAGCAGTACTTC.